This TCR beta chain comes out of a study of cytomegalovirus exposure and HLA in healthy donors. Comment on this clone: Antigen: not known.

The PCR made use of 60 Vbeta and 13 Jbeta primers. The table came from immunoSEQ multiplex PCR; TCRdb's copy has only in-frame clones and leaves some out. Among around 120,000 clones listed, about three quarters were seen once. General study points: Later analysis showed most CMV-associated TCR beta chains appearing HLA-restricted. Most of the TCR beta V segments (in an earlier analysis) were productive either about 87% or about 30% of the time. Despite most TCR sequences being rare, some public TCRs occurred in many donors.

These donors, healthy bone marrow donors, were studied. With 6 bases clipped from V and 3 bases from J, the junction kept 7 bases outside the gene matches. Germline lookup yields CDR1 MDHEN and CDR2 SYDVKM. The CDR3 has 15 amino acids. The sequence was obtained from a woman in her sixties in good health and CMV-seropositive. V is TRBV28 and J is TRBJ2-1; TRBD2 aligns across 8 bases. Sequenced sample: PBMCs. CDR3 in DNA: TGTGCCAGCAGCCTAAACGCGGGGGGCTACAATGAGCAGTTCTTC. Translating gives CASSLNAGGYNEQFF.